The sample holds a few counts of the clone carrying this T cell receptor beta chain. This entry is derived from a study of cytotoxic CD8 clonotypes in ibrutinib-treated CLL. Trimming stripped 0 bases from V and 7 bases from J, with 6 bases between. Germline loops: CDR1 SQVTM, CDR2 ANQGSEA. CDR3 length equals 11 residues. Here immunoSEQ multiplex PCR was the method, and the copy in TCRdb shows in-frame clones only, minus some. The sample carries 130,000 or so clones, approximately 80% recorded once. This clonotype was sampled from a human donor with chronic lymphocytic leukemia. This chain joins TRBV29-1 and TRBJ1-2; D may be TRBD1 (5 bases). Sequencing was performed on PBMCs, taken after 12 months of ibrutinib treatment. CDR3 DNA sequence: TGCAGCGTTGAAGACAGGGTTGGCTACACCTTC. Translating it yields CSVEDRVGYTF.